These 17 T cell receptor beta chains were sequenced from one sample in a study of blood T cell repertoires in COVID-19. Here immunoSEQ multiplex PCR was the method, and the copy in TCRdb shows in-frame clones only, minus some. This sample yields about 220,000 clones, of which 82% are seen a single time; approximately 5.6% belongs to the top ten. The sample was peripheral blood. The receptors derive from a woman between 70 and 85 years old with COVID-19, enrolled during active disease.

V gene TRBV29-1 combines with J gene TRBJ2-3, with D perhaps TRBD2 (6 bases). The CDR3 has 15 residues. Trimming pared 3 bases from V and 1 base from J, leaving 14 bases between. CDR1 is SQVTM and CDR2 is ANQGSEA in the germline V gene. The chain's CDR3 is CSVDMWGVGTDTQYF. The CDR3 DNA reads as TGCAGCGTTGATATGTGGGGGGTCGGCACAGATACGCAGTATTTT.

This clone came up a few times. J is TRBJ2-3 and V is TRBV19; 9 nucleotides match TRBD2. Germline CDR1 and CDR2: LNHDA and SQIVND (reference sequence). Trimming took 3 bases from V and 4 from J; bases not matched to a gene: 2. This CDR3 is 14 amino acids long. The CDR3: CASSMAGGPDTQYF. CDR3 DNA sequence: TGTGCCAGTAGTATGGCGGGAGGGCCAGATACGCAGTATTTT.

J is TRBJ2-3 and V is TRBV7-9; no reliable D call. Trimming removed 3 bases at V and 0 bases at J, with 7 bases between. Per germline, CDR1 SEHNR and CDR2 FQNEAQ (reference sequence). This CDR3 is 14 amino acids long. Written as DNA, the CDR3 is TGTGCCAGCAGCTTCAGCGCTAGCACAGATACGCAGTATTTT. Its protein product is CASSFSASTDTQYF.

The rearrangement uses TRBV3-1 (or the pseudogene TRBV3-2) and TRBJ1-3; 7 bases match TRBD1. The length of the CDR3 is 16 residues. Germline CDR1 is LGHDT and CDR2 is YNNKEL (reference sequence). V was clipped by 4 bases and J by 5 bases; unmatched bases: 11. The CDR3 nucleotides read TGTGCCAGCAGCCTCACGGCCAACAGGGGCCGAAACACCATATATTTT. As protein: CASSLTANRGRNTIYF.

This rearrangement joins TRBV5-1 to TRBJ2-1, with 7 bases matching TRBD2. V was clipped by 0 bases and J by 6 bases; unmatched bases: 6. CDR3 size: 15 residues. From germline, CDR1 is SGHRS and CDR2 YFSETQ. The CDR3 reads CASSLVAGRVNEQFF. Here the CDR3 DNA reads TGCGCCAGCAGCTTGGTTGCAGGGAGGGTCAATGAGCAGTTCTTC.

V is TRBV28 and J is TRBJ1-2, with a tentative D call TRBD1 (6 bases). The CDR3 sequence is 14 residues long. Germline values: CDR1 MDHEN, CDR2 SYDVKM. V lost 6 bases to trimming and J lost 4 bases, with 15 bases between them. Written as DNA, the CDR3 is TGTGCCAGCAGGATGGGGGCCTTAGTCTATGGCTACACCTTC. Encoded protein: CASRMGALVYGYTF.

This clone was seen more than once but under ten times. The rearrangement joins TRBV28 to TRBJ2-1, with 8 nucleotides matching TRBD1. From germline, CDR1 is MDHEN and CDR2 SYDVKM. Trimming cost V 7 bases and J 5 bases; bases outside gene matches: 7. The CDR3 covers 14 residues. The CDR3 sequence: CASTLDREHNEQFF. The CDR3 DNA reads as TGTGCCAGCACACTGGACAGGGAACACAATGAGCAGTTCTTC.

This rearrangement joins TRBV15 to TRBJ2-4; 12 nucleotides line up with TRBD1. CDR1 and CDR2 (germline): LNHNV, YYDKDF (reference sequence). The trim removed 5 bases at V and 7 bases at J, leaving 6 bases unmatched. The CDR3 is 15 amino acids. The CDR3 spells CATSYGTGGLNIQYF. CDR3 nucleotide sequence: TGTGCCACCAGCTACGGGACAGGGGGCTTGAACATTCAGTACTTC.

The chain couples TRBV5-1 to TRBJ2-5; 11 bases match TRBD2. In germline, CDR1 is SGHRS, CDR2 YFSETQ. This CDR3 region has 18 residues. Trimming took 0 bases from V and 2 from J; bases not matched to a gene: 9. CDR3 in amino acids: CASSLDGLGTSGQETQYF. Written as DNA, the CDR3 is TGCGCCAGCAGCTTGGACGGGTTAGGGACTAGCGGACAAGAGACCCAGTACTTC.

V and J are TRBV4-3 and TRBJ2-2; a weak D match, TRBD2 (6 bases). The germline V gene encodes CDR1 LGHNA and CDR2 YSLEER. Trimming removed 1 base from V and 5 bases from J, with 11 bases in between. This CDR3 region has 15 residues. CDR3 loop: CASSQGRERTGELFF. The CDR3 nucleotides read TGCGCCAGCAGCCAAGGACGGGAGAGGACCGGGGAGCTGTTTTTT.

The CDR3 DNA reads as TGTGCCAGCAGTGAATCTAGGCAAGCTTTCTTT. It specifies CASSESRQAFF. The rearrangement links TRBV2 to TRBJ1-1; D is ambiguous. Germline loops: CDR1 SNHLY, CDR2 FYNNEI. V was trimmed by 2 bases and J by 9 bases, leaving 7 bases between them. CDR3 length equals 11 residues. The whole variable domain, remainder taken from reference TRBV2 and TRBJ1-1, is EPEVTQTPSHQVTQMGQEVILRCVPISNHLYFYWYRQILGQKVEFLVSFYNNEISEKSEIFDDQFSVERPDGSNFTLKIRSTKLEDSAMYFCASSESRQAFFGQGTRLTVV.

Here the CDR3 DNA reads TGTGCCAGCAGCTTTGGACAGATCTACGAGCAGTACTTC. It codes for CASSFGQIYEQYF. The genes are TRBV12-3 or TRBV12-4 and TRBJ2-7; the D gene is possibly TRBD1 (6 bases). This CDR3 comprises 13 residues. Trimming took 6 bases from V and 3 from J, leaving 12 bases between them.

The chain combines TRBV5-4 with TRBJ2-1; D is possibly TRBD2 (6 bases). The CDR3 contains 14 residues. Germline V gene sequence: CDR1 SGHNT, CDR2 YYREEE (reference sequence). Between the trimmed V and J ends, which lost 1 base and 5 bases, there was a span of 10 bases. The CDR3 protein is CASSLREPHNEQFF. CDR3 DNA sequence: TGTGCCAGCAGCTTGCGGGAGCCACACAATGAGCAGTTCTTC.

V and J are TRBV5-1 and TRBJ1-2; possibly TRBD1 for D (6 bases). The ends were cut back, 5 bases at V and 2 bases at J, with 13 bases in the middle. Germline CDR1 is SGHRS and CDR2 is YFSETQ. The CDR3 extends over 14 amino acids. The CDR3 sequence is CASSPQTGNYGYTF. CDR3 DNA sequence: TGCGCCAGCAGTCCCCAGACAGGAAACTATGGCTACACCTTC.

J is TRBJ1-2 and V is TRBV5-1; D not resolved. Trimming stripped 0 bases from V and 6 bases from J, with 15 bases between. The germline CDR1 and CDR2 sequences are SGHRS and YFSETQ. The CDR3 contains 15 residues. In nucleotides, the CDR3 is TGCGCCAGCAGCTTGGAAATTATGTCGGGAAATGGCTACACCTTC. As protein: CASSLEIMSGNGYTF.

The V and J genes are TRBV30 and TRBJ1-2, with a weak D call TRBD1 (5 bases). The length of the CDR3 is 12 residues. The germline V and J ends were trimmed by 4 bases and 4 bases, with 10 bases remaining between them. Germline CDR1 reads GTSNPN; CDR2 reads SVGIG (reference sequence). This CDR3 reads CAWTRVSYGYTF. DNA of the CDR3: TGTGCCTGGACCAGGGTCTCCTATGGCTACACCTTC.

This clone was found a few times. The chain carries TRBV19 and TRBJ1-5; TRBD1 matches 7 bases. CDR1 and CDR2 (germline): LNHDA, SQIVND (reference sequence). After removal of 6 bases from V and 3 bases from J, the junction contained 8 bases not matched to a gene. CDR3 length: 15 residues. CDR3: CASRSLTGDNQPQHF. As DNA, the CDR3 is TGTGCCAGTAGGTCCCTCACAGGGGACAATCAGCCCCAGCATTTT.